This T cell receptor (beta chain) was observed in a study of shared clonotypes between healthy human individuals. Germline V gene data show CDR1 as MNHEY and CDR2 as SVGAGI. There are 14 residues in the CDR3. The J segment lost 7 bases and the V segment lost 6 bases, leaving 11 bases of the junction unmatched. Each cell subset's genomic DNA was divided evenly among several immunoSEQ plates. Libraries were prepared by immunoSEQ multiplex PCR; TCRdb keeps only in-frame clonotypes and omits some of them. The sample contains just over 2,000,000 clones, 95% of which appear only once. As regards this clone: Antigen unknown.

Study observations and caveats: Investigators collected only blood, and repertoires in tissues likely differ. Generation probability values for non-shared clonotypes were lower than those for clonotypes shared by all four donors. Around 5% of naive CD4 clonotypes were shared across a few donors.

This receptor was obtained from a man younger than 35 in good health. V usage is TRBV6-5 and J usage is TRBJ1-2; 7 bases map to TRBD1. The source material was naive CD4+ T cells sorted from blood. Indicated subset: CD45RA+ positively selected. This CDR3 reads CASRLQGPGGGYTF. The CDR3 coding sequence is TGTGCCAGCAGGCTACAGGGACCAGGGGGTGGCTACACCTTC.